These T cell receptor beta chains were read from a single sample in a study of shared clonotypes between healthy human individuals. Clones were sequenced by immunoSEQ multiplex PCR, and TCRdb holds only the in-frame ones, with some missing. The sample lists over 2,000,000 clones, 85% to 95% occurring once. The specimen was naive CD8+ T cells from PBMCs. These receptors were obtained from a man aged 18-30 years in good health. Some clones in this sample may be carry-over from other donors' samples. CDR3s include the opening cysteine and the closing phenylalanine or tryptophan. D genes are given only for firm matches. Size is stated for part of the rows, as once, few or many counts, or as a class when the clone is expanded.

TRBJ2-7	TRBV9	-	-	CASSPSRGSEQYF	TGTGCCAGCAGCCCCTCAAGAGGGAGCGAGCAGTACTTC
TRBJ1-3	TRBV2	-	-	CASSEDPGNTIYF	TGTGCCAGCAGTGAGGATCCTGGAAACACCATATATTTT
TRBJ1-1	TRBV4-1	-	-	CASSQVEGAATEAFF	TGCGCCAGCAGCCAAGTAGAAGGGGCGGCCACTGAAGCTTTCTTT
TRBJ2-7	TRBV27	TRBD2	-	CASSLTSGSSYEQYF	TGTGCCAGCAGTTTAACTAGCGGGAGTTCCTACGAGCAGTACTTC
TRBJ2-7	TRBV7-9	TRBD2	-	CAIGLAGSYEQYF	TGTGCCATTGGACTAGCAGGGTCCTACGAGCAGTACTTC
TRBJ2-7	TRBV9	-	-	CASSAQGGEQYF	TGTGCCAGCAGCGCCCAGGGGGGCGAGCAGTACTTC
TRBJ1-4	TRBV15	-	-	CATSSLAVEGAKLFF	TGTGCCACCAGCAGTTTGGCTGTGGAAGGGGCAAAACTGTTTTTT
TRBJ1-1	TRBV19	-	-	CATTPGRLPTEAFF	TGTGCCACCACGCCGGGACGGTTGCCCACTGAAGCTTTCTTT
TRBJ2-7	TRBV28	TRBD1	-	CASSTGQGPALYEQYF	TGTGCCAGCAGTACAGGACAGGGGCCAGCCCTCTACGAGCAGTACTTC
TRBJ2-4	TRBV27	-	-	CASSHSSGPDIQYF	TGTGCCAGCAGTCACTCCAGCGGTCCGGACATTCAGTACTTC
TRBJ2-1	TRBV7-3	TRBD2	-	CASSLLAGGPPYNEQFF	TGTGCCAGCAGCTTATTAGCGGGAGGGCCCCCCTACAATGAGCAGTTCTTC
TRBJ1-4	TRBV19	-	-	CASSPRTTNEKLFF	TGTGCCAGTAGCCCCAGGACAACTAATGAAAAACTGTTTTTT
TRBJ2-6	TRBV27	TRBD1	few	CASSFWRQGSSGSGANVLTF	TGTGCCAGCAGTTTTTGGCGACAGGGATCTAGTGGCTCTGGGGCCAACGTCCTGACTTTC
TRBJ2-3	TRBV4-2	-	-	CASSPSATGGHTDTQYF	TGTGCCAGCAGCCCCTCAGCCACTGGGGGACACACAGATACGCAGTATTTT
TRBJ1-1	TRBV7-5	-	-	CARSSKTEAFF	TGTGCCAGAAGCTCGAAGACTGAAGCTTTCTTT
TRBJ2-3	TRBV9	TRBD1	-	CASSVDRAPDTQYF	TGTGCCAGCAGCGTTGACAGGGCTCCAGATACGCAGTATTTT
TRBJ2-3	TRBV27	TRBD2	once	CASSSVLAGGITDTQYF	TGTGCCAGCAGTTCCGTACTAGCGGGTGGTATCACAGATACGCAGTATTTT
TRBJ2-5	TRBV27	-	-	CASSWRDRGETQYF	TGTGCCAGCAGTTGGCGTGATAGGGGGGAGACCCAGTACTTC
TRBJ2-5	TRBV5-4	-	once	CASLSEGLGETQYF	TGTGCCAGTTTATCGGAGGGGCTTGGAGAGACCCAGTACTTC
TRBJ2-3	TRBV2	TRBD1	-	CASRYRGTSSTDTQYF	TGTGCCAGTAGATACAGGGGAACATCTAGCACAGATACGCAGTATTTT
TRBJ1-2	TRBV7-2	-	-	CASSLDWLDGYTF	TGTGCCAGCAGCTTAGATTGGCTCGATGGCTACACCTTC
TRBJ2-7	TRBV5-4	TRBD2	once	CASSTGGWGYEQYF	TGTGCCAGCTCGACGGGAGGGTGGGGCTACGAGCAGTACTTC
TRBJ2-7	TRBV11-2	-	-	CASSLVSSYEQYF	TGTGCCAGCAGCTTAGTATCCTCCTACGAGCAGTACTTC
TRBJ2-5	TRBV10-3	-	-	CAISNRDRETQYF	TGTGCCATCAGCAACAGGGATAGGGAGACCCAGTACTTC
TRBJ2-1	TRBV27	-	-	CASSITAYNEQFF	TGTGCCAGCAGTATCACCGCCTACAATGAGCAGTTCTTC
TRBJ1-2	TRBV4-1	-	-	CASSQDTEVLYGYTF	TGCGCCAGCAGCCAAGATACCGAGGTATTATATGGCTACACCTTC
TRBJ2-3	TRBV9	-	-	CASRDSFTDTQYF	TGTGCCAGCAGAGACAGCTTCACAGATACGCAGTATTTT
TRBJ2-5	TRBV27	TRBD2	-	CASSTKPIIAGDQETQYF	TGTGCCAGCAGTACGAAGCCGATCATAGCGGGAGACCAAGAGACCCAGTACTTC